The 17 T cell receptor beta chains below come from one sample, sequenced in a study of T cell repertoires in cytomegalovirus infection. TCRdb processed the reads anew with MiXCR; each CDR3 protein has one entry. The sample has about 150,000 distinct CDR3 sequences, roughly 18% seen once; the top ten hold around 20%. Sequenced input: CD8+ T cells from PBMCs. The receptor set was obtained from a human donor in good health (CMV status not recorded). Some clones in this sample may be carry-over from other donors' samples.

The chain has TRBV12-3 or TRBV12-4 and TRBJ1-4, with TRBD1 as a possible D gene (6 bases). The germline V and J ends were trimmed by 5 bases and 6 bases, with 13 bases remaining between them. The CDR3 spans 14 residues. In DNA, the CDR3 is TGTGCCAGCAGTACAGGGAGGATAGATGAAAAACTGTTTTTT. Translating it yields CASSTGRIDEKLFF.

This chain links TRBV12-3 or TRBV12-4 with TRBJ1-1; the D is unclear. Between the trimmed V and J ends, which lost 2 bases and 8 bases, there was a span of 12 bases. The length of the CDR3 is 13 residues. The CDR3: CASSLNWGSEAFF. The CDR3 DNA is TGTGCCAGCAGTTTAAATTGGGGTTCCGAAGCTTTCTTT.

This clonotype appeared a few times. CDR3 loop: CASSLKGQGPYEQYF. CDR3 DNA sequence: TGTGCCAGCAGCTTAAAGGGACAGGGACCCTACGAGCAGTACTTC. The rearrangement links TRBV7-3 to TRBJ2-7, with TRBD1 matching 9 bases. V shed 1 base, J shed 2 bases, and the junction held 3 bases outside the gene matches. The CDR3 runs to 15 residues. Per germline, CDR1 SGHTA and CDR2 FQGTGA.

In its sample, this clonotype was seen a few times. The chain recombines TRBV29-1 with TRBJ2-1; a weak D match, TRBD2 (5 bases). Germline V gene lookup returns CDR1 SQVTM and CDR2 ANQGSEA. The CDR3 covers 12 residues. Between the trimmed V and J ends, which lost 4 bases and 3 bases, there was a span of 7 bases. The CDR3 reads CSVGTDYNEQFF. The DNA for the CDR3 is TGCAGCGTTGGGACTGACTACAATGAGCAGTTCTTC.

This sequence joins TRBV6-2 or TRBV6-3 and TRBJ2-7, with D possibly being TRBD1 (5 bases). V dropped 6 bases and J dropped 1 base, with 10 bases sitting between them. Per germline, CDR1 MNHEY and CDR2 SVGEGT. CDR3 length: 13 residues. The CDR3 DNA reads TGTGCCAGCAGGGGGCTGGAGTCCTACGAGCAGTACTTC. Amino acid sequence: CASRGLESYEQYF.

This sequence joins TRBV10-3 and TRBJ1-5, with 9 positions matching TRBD1. Germline-derived CDR1 and CDR2 are ENHRY and SYGVKD. V shed 10 bases, J shed 4 bases, and the junction held 2 bases outside the gene matches. The CDR3 is 12 amino acids. The CDR3 loop is CATGQGNQPQHF. The CDR3 DNA follows: TGTGCCACCGGACAGGGGAATCAGCCCCAGCATTTT.

The J gene is TRBJ2-6, the V gene TRBV7-2; D unclear. Germline CDR1 is SGHTA and CDR2 is FQGNSA. The CDR3 extends over 16 amino acids. Trimming stripped 2 bases from V and 7 bases from J, with 15 bases between. CDR3 residues: CASSLNAPRGANVLTF. CDR3 nucleotides: TGTGCCAGCAGCTTAAACGCGCCACGCGGCGCCAACGTCCTGACTTTC.

The sample holds a few counts of this clonotype. The CDR3 region has the DNA TGTGCTAGTGCTGGGATGAGCAATCAGCCCCAGCATTTT. It yields the protein CASAGMSNQPQHF. The chain carries TRBV12-5 and TRBJ1-5; no clear D gene. Germline CDR1 is LGHNT and CDR2 is FRNRAP. V gave up 7 bases and J gave up 1 base, with 8 bases separating them. The length of the CDR3 is 13 residues. Together with reference TRBV12-5 and TRBJ1-5, the CDR3 gives the full variable domain: DARVTQTPRHKVTEMGQEVTMRCQPILGHNTVFWYRQTMMQGLELLAYFRNRAPLDDSGMPKDRFSAEMPDATLATLKIQPSEPRDSAVYFCASAGMSNQPQHFGDGTRLSIL.

This clonotype came up many times. This chain connects TRBV28 to TRBJ2-3, with 9 nucleotides matching TRBD1. This CDR3 has 18 residues. Unmatched junction bases numbered 14, after V lost 5 bases and J lost 2 bases. Per the germline V gene, CDR1 is MDHEN and CDR2 is SYDVKM. CDR3 region: CASSPLTIRQGVTDTQYF. CDR3 coding DNA: TGTGCCAGCAGTCCCTTAACCATCCGACAGGGGGTCACAGATACGCAGTATTTT.

This chain joins TRBV7-9 and TRBJ2-1; perhaps TRBD2 as D (6 bases). CDR3 length equals 15 residues. Deletions cut 7 bases from V and 4 bases from J, with 17 bases between. CDR1 and CDR2 (germline): SEHNR, FQNEAQ (reference sequence). This CDR3 reads CASKPGGDFYNEQFF. CDR3 nucleotide sequence: TGTGCCAGCAAGCCCGGCGGGGACTTTTACAATGAGCAGTTCTTC.

The chain employs TRBV2 and TRBJ2-1, with D possibly TRBD2 on 5 matching bases. Germline-derived CDR1 and CDR2 are SNHLY and FYNNEI. The V end lost 6 bases, the J end lost 3 bases, and 15 bases lay between the germline ends. The length of the CDR3 is 15 residues. As DNA, the CDR3 is TGTGCCAGCAGAGAGGGTTATGTTAACTACAATGAGCAGTTCTTC. This codes for CASREGYVNYNEQFF.

This clonotype was seen more than once but under ten times. This may arise from a read error, as a much more abundant clone is one base away. The chain combines TRBV7-2 with TRBJ2-1; TRBD2 is a possible D gene (6 bases). With 5 bases removed from V and 6 bases from J, the gap between germline ends came to 20 bases. Germline CDR1 and CDR2: SGHTA and FQGNSA. The CDR3 has 16 residues. The CDR3 loop is CASSANAGRMFNEQFF. The CDR3 nucleotides are TGTGCCAGCAGCGCGAACGCGGGGAGAATGTTCAATGAGCAGTTCTTC. Supplemented by reference TRBV7-2 and TRBJ2-1, the full variable domain reads GAGVSQSPSNKVTEKGKDVELRCDPISGHTALYWYRQSLGQGLEFLIYFQGNSAPDKSGLPSDRFSAERTGGSVSTLTIQRTQQEDSAVYLCASSANAGRMFNEQFFGPGTRLTVL.

This clonotype was counted ten times or more. The CDR3 nucleotides are TGTGCCAGCAGCCACGGACAGGTTGGTGAAGCTTTCTTT. Amino acids: CASSHGQVGEAFF. The V gene is TRBV7-8, the J gene TRBJ1-1; TRBD1 matches at 7 bases. The V gene's germline CDR1 is SGHVS and CDR2 FQNEAQ. This CDR3 region has 13 residues. Trimming at V came to 5 bases and at J to 7 bases, leaving 7 bases not matched to a gene.

The chain has TRBV28 and TRBJ1-1, with 11 positions matching TRBD1. Germline CDR1 reads MDHEN; CDR2 reads SYDVKM. CDR3 size: 14 residues. The V gene end was trimmed by 7 bases and the J gene end by 4 bases; junction bases not matched to a gene: 5. CDR3 DNA sequence: TGTGCCAGCAAAACCGGGACAGGGGGCACTGAAGCTTTCTTT. It codes for CASKTGTGGTEAFF.

This clonotype was seen more than once but under ten times. The rearrangement uses TRBV7-6 and TRBJ1-2; possible D gene TRBD1, 5 bases. The CDR3 contains 17 residues. CDR1 is SGHVS, CDR2 FNYEAQ, per germline. Trimming stripped 10 bases from V and 3 bases from J, with 27 bases between. The CDR3 loop reads CATLCARPGPLHYGYTF. In nucleotides, the CDR3 is TGTGCCACCCTATGCGCCAGGCCAGGGCCGTTGCACTATGGCTACACCTTC.

The rearrangement links TRBV7-9 to TRBJ2-1, with unresolved D. The CDR3 is 16 residues long. Germline V gene lookup returns CDR1 SEHNR and CDR2 FQNEAQ (reference sequence). Trimming removed 3 bases at V and 0 bases at J, with 12 bases between. The CDR3 protein is CASSFRLSSSYNEQFF. As DNA, the CDR3 is TGTGCCAGCAGCTTTAGGCTCTCAAGCTCCTACAATGAGCAGTTCTTC. The full variable domain, with the rest looked up from reference TRBV7-9 and TRBJ2-1, is DTGVSQNPRHKITKRGQNVTFRCDPISEHNRLYWYRQTLGQGPEFLTYFQNEAQLEKSRLLSDRFSAERPKGSFSTLEIQRTEQGDSAMYLCASSFRLSSSYNEQFFGPGTRLTVL.

V gene TRBV27 combines with J gene TRBJ2-1; 14 bases agree with TRBD2. CDR1 is MNHEY and CDR2 is SMNVEV in the germline V gene (reference sequence). The CDR3 extends over 17 amino acids. V was clipped by 3 bases and J by 10 bases; unmatched bases: 11. CDR3 sequence (DNA): TGTGCCAGCAGTTTTCTTAGACTAGCGGGAGGGCCCTGGGAGCAGTTCTTC. Translating it yields CASSFLRLAGGPWEQFF.